The entry that follows covers one TCR beta chain sequence. V lost 4 bases, J lost 8 bases, and 15 bases lay in between. The CDR3 is 14 residues long. Germline V CDR1 and CDR2: MRHNA, SNTAGT. These data are taken from a study of OX40 agonist ivuxolimab in advanced cancers. Study overall: Ivuxolimab doses were 0.01, 0.1, 0.3, 1.5, 3 or 10 mg/kg every 2 weeks. Of the patients, three showed partial responses, one with hepatocellular carcinoma and two with cutaneous melanoma.

Repertoires were generated with immunoSEQ multiplex PCR, while TCRdb's copy carries only in-frame clones and drops some. The table has under 55,000 clones, roughly nine tenths seen once. The sample in question was CD4+ or CD8+ T cells sorted from blood, obtained in a trial of the OX40 agonist ivuxolimab. The TCR comes from an adult with an advanced solid tumor such as melanoma, head and neck, liver or kidney cancer. V usage is TRBV6-4 and J usage is TRBJ2-1, with a tentative D call TRBD1 (7 bases). CDR3 sequence: CASSVDQGGYEQFF. The CDR3 DNA sequence: TGTGCCAGCAGTGTCGACCAGGGGGGATATGAGCAGTTCTTC.